The TCR beta chain described here comes from a study of blood T cell repertoires in COVID-19 (dated by TCRdb to 2020 to 2021). Broadly, across the study: Collaborator samples came from the United States, Italy and Spain and covered acute and convalescent phases of COVID-19. The prospective study material was composed of cDNA or gDNA derived from T cells, B-cell-depleted T cells, or PBMCs. The dataset comprised deeply sampled blood TCRbeta repertoires from subjects exposed to, actively infected with, or recovered from COVID-19. The repertoires were made available in a free public database intended to serve as a resource for research on the immune response to SARS-CoV-2. Samples came from the ongoing ImmuneRACE study (first 160 participants) plus 1,254 subjects from 6 global collaborators. Nearly every sample came with metadata listing a de-identified subject ID, COVID-19 status, age in years and sex. Where available, HLA class I and class II types were obtained from metadata supplied by the sample provider rather than from assay-based typing. Overall study results and their limits: The quantity of clinical and demographic metadata differed by source and by participant and was supplied without curation.

The CDR3 measures 19 amino acids from cysteine to phenylalanine. The entry retains the CDR3 DNA only, 57 bases that are in frame from base 1. The junction shows trimming of 2 bases on V and 8 bases on J, and the gene matches do not reach 18 bases of it. Per the germline V gene (reference sequence), SEHNR is the CDR1 and FQNEAQ is the CDR2. This clone was seen only once. Its recognized antigen is unknown. Per-nucleotide qualities are absent, and no much larger clonotype sits a single base away. The immunoSEQ Assay, a bias-controlled multiplex PCR, was used to amplify TCRbeta CDR3 regions from genomic DNA. The study's own analysis went as follows. Nucleated cell counts per sample were estimated from amplification of reference gene primers within the assay. Sequence reads were collapsed and filtered to measure the absolute abundance of every unique TCRbeta CDR3 rearrangement. For each sample, productive Simpson clonality was calculated as the square root of Simpson's diversity index over productive rearrangements. In its TCRdb copy, this immuneACCESS table keeps in-frame sequences only and misses some clones. Where compared with another copy, unresolved V genes explain less than half of these, and the others have no known cause. V, J and clone size are those of that table, while D and trimming were read from the DNA. For this sample the table gives 200,000 to 300,000 clones, of which 86% were detected only once. Around 2.9% of the sample belongs to the ten largest clones.

A second Seattle source provided samples from volunteer blood donors who had recovered from COVID-19. Collaborating institutions collected whole blood in K2EDTA tubes following their own protocols. For TCRbeta analysis, collaborators shipped samples as frozen whole blood, isolated PBMCs, or DNA extracted from either of those sample types. Material: peripheral blood. The clonotype comes from a young woman who had recovered from COVID-19. This sequence uses TRBV7-9 and TRBJ1-5, and 10 junction bases match TRBD1. The DNA sequence follows: TGTGCCAGCAGCTTAAGAGTGGGACAGGGGATTTACCGGGGGGAGCCCCAGCATTTT. Its product reads: CASSLRVGQGIYRGEPQHF.